This T cell receptor beta chain was sequenced in a study of CD8 T cells in ankylosing spondylitis. Findings and limits, study-wide: Several of the motif variants were reported before in synovial fluid and blood from reactive arthritis. Reports say disease-linked clones showed up significantly more in matched ankylosing spondylitis synovial fluid.

This clonotype occurred many times. Its antigen is as yet unknown. TCRdb ran MiXCR on the 5' RACE reads and lists one entry per CDR3 protein. Of around 120,000 distinct CDR3 sequences listed, approximately 9.7% are singletons. Deletions cut 1 base from V and 9 bases from J, with 7 bases between. CDR1 is LGHNA and CDR2 is YNFKEQ in the germline V gene. The CDR3 loop spans 12 amino acids. Sequencing used blood, either unsorted or a sorted T cell fraction (not recorded which). The chain joins TRBV4-2 to TRBJ2-1; D not resolved. The TCR comes from a male donor with ankylosing spondylitis or in good health (not recorded which). The DNA of the CDR3 is TGTGCCAGCAGCCAAGTACCTAGTGAGCAGTTCTTC. Residues: CASSQVPSEQFF.